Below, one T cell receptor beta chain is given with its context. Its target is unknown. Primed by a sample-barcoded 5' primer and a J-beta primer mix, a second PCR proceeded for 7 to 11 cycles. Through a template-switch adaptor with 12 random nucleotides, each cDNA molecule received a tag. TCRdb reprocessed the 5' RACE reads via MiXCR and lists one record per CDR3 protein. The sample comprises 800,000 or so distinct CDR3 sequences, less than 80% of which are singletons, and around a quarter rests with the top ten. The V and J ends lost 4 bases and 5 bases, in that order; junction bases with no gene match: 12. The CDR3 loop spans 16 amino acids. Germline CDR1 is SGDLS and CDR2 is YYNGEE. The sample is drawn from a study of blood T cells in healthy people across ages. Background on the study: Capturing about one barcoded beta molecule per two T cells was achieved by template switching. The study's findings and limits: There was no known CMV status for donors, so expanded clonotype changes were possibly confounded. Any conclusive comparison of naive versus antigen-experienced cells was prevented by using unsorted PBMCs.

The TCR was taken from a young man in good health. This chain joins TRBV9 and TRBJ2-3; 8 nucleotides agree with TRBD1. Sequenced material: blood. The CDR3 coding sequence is TGTGCCAGCAGCCTCGTCGGACAGGGCGGAGGAGATACGCAGTATTTT. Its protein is CASSLVGQGGGDTQYF.